The TCR beta chain described here comes from a study of T cell responses to AZD1222 COVID-19 vaccine. Pooled samples include second doses given at about 4 or 12 weeks. Comment on this clone: Antigen unknown.

Clones were read by immunoSEQ multiplex PCR, and TCRdb kept only the in-frame ones, dropping some. The table lists some 170,000 clones, roughly 92% of them singletons. Germline V gene sequence: CDR1 MGHRA, CDR2 YSYEKL. The CDR3 consists of 14 residues. Trimming pared 1 base from V and 1 base from J, leaving 7 bases between. Findings and limits, study-wide: Targets within unmutated variant regions were reportedly found for nearly half of spike-specific TCRs. Mostly white British, mostly female donors; authors suggested clonal diversity may be underestimated.

The source was peripheral blood, collected 28 days after the second AZD1222 dose. The V gene is TRBV4-1, the J gene TRBJ1-2, with D tentatively TRBD1 (5 bases). This clonotype originated in an adult who received the AZD1222 COVID-19 vaccine. CDR3 sequence: CASSQGDSNYGYTF. CDR3 nucleotide sequence: TGCGCCAGCAGCCAAGGTGACAGTAACTATGGCTACACCTTC.